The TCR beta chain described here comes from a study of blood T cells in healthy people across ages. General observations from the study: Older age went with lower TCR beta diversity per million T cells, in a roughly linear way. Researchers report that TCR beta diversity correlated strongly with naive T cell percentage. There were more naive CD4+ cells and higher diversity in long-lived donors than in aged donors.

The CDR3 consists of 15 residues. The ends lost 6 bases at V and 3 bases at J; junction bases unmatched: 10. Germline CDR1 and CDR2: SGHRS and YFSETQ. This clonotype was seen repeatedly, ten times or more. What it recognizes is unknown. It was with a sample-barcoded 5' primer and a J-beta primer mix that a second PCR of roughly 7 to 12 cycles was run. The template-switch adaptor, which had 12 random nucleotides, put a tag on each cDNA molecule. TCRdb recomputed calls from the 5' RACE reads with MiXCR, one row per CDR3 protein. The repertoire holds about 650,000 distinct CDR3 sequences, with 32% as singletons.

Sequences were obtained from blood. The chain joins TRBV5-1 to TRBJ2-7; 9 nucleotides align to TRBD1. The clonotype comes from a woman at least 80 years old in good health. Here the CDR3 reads CASTTTDRGFYEQYF. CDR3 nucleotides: TGCGCCAGCACTACGACGGACAGGGGCTTCTACGAGCAGTACTTC.